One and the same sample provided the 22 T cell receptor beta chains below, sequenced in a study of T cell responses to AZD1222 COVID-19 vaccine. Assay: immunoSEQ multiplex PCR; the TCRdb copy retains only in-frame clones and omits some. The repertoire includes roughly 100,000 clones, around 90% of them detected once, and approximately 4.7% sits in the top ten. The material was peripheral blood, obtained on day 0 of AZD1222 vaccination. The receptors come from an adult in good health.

CDR3 residues: CASSLAGANQPQHF. In DNA form, the CDR3 reads TGCGCCAGCAGCTTGGCCGGGGCCAATCAGCCCCAGCATTTT. The chain has TRBV5-1 and TRBJ1-5; tentative D call: TRBD1 (5 bases). The CDR3 length is 14 residues. From germline, CDR1 is SGHRS and CDR2 YFSETQ. V lost 0 bases and J 3 bases, leaving 7 bases between the germline ends.

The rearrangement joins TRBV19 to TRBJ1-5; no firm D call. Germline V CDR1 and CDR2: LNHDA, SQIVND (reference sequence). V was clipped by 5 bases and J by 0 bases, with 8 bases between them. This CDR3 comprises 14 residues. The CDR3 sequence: CASSPRSSNQPQHF. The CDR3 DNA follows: TGTGCCAGTAGTCCCCGCAGTAGCAATCAGCCCCAGCATTTT.

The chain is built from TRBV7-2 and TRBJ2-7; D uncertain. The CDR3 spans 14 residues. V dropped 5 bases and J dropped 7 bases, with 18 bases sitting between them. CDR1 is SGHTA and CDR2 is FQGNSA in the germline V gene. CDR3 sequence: CASSPASRLSEQYF. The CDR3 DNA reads TGTGCCAGCAGCCCGGCCTCGAGGCTTAGTGAGCAGTACTTC.

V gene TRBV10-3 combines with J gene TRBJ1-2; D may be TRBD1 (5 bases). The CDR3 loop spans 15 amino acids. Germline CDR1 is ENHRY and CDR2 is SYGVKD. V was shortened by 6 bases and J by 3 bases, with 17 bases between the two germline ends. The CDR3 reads CAISSGLMVDYGYTF. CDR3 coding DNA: TGTGCCATCAGCTCGGGACTCATGGTGGACTATGGCTACACCTTC.

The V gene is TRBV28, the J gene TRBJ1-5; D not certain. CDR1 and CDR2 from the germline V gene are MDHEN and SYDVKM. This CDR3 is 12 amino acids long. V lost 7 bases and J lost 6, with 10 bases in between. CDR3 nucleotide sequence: TGTGCCAGCACCTCGGGCAGTCAGCCCCAGCATTTT. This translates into CASTSGSQPQHF.

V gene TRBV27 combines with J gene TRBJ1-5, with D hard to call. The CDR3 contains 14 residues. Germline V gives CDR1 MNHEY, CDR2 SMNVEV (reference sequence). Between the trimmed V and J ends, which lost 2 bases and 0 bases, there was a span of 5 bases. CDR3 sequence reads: CASSLLGSNQPQHF. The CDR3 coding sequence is TGTGCCAGCAGTTTACTCGGTAGCAATCAGCCCCAGCATTTT.

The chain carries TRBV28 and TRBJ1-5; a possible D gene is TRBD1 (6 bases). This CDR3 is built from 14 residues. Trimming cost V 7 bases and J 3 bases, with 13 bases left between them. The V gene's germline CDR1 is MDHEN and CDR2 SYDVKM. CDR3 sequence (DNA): TGTGCCAGCAAAACAGGGCTCATCAATCAGCCCCAGCATTTT. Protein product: CASKTGLINQPQHF.

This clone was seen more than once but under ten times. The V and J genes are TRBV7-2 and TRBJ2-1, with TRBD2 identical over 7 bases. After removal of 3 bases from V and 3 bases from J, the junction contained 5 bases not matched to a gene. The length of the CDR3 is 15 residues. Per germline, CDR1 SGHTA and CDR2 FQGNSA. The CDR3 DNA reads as TGTGCCAGCAGCTTTGCGGGAGTAAACTACAATGAGCAGTTCTTC. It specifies CASSFAGVNYNEQFF.

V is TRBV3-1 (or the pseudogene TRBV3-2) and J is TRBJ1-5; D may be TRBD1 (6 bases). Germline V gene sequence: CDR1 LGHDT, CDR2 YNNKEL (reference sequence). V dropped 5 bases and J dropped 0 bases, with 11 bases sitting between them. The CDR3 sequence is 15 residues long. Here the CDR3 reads CASSSGTYSNQPQHF. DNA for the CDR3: TGTGCCAGCAGCAGTGGGACATATAGCAATCAGCCCCAGCATTTT.

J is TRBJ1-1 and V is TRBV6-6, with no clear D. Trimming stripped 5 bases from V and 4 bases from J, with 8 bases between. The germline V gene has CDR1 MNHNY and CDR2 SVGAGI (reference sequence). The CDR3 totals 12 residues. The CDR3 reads CASSPGGTEAFF. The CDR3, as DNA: TGTGCCAGCAGTCCTGGCGGCACTGAAGCTTTCTTT.

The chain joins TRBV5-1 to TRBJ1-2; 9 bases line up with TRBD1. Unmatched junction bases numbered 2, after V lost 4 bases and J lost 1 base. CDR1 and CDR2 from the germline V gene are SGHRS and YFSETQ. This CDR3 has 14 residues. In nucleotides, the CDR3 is TGCGCCAGCAGCCCGGGACAGGGTAACTATGGCTACACCTTC. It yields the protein CASSPGQGNYGYTF.

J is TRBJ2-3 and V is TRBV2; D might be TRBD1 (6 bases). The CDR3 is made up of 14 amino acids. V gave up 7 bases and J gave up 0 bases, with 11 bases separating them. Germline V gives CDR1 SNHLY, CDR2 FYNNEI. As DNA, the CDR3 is TGTGCCAGCATGGTACAGGGTAGCACAGATACGCAGTATTTT. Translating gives CASMVQGSTDTQYF.

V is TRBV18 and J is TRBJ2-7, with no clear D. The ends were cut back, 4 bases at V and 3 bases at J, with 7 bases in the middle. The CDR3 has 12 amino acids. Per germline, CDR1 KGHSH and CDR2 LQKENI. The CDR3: CASSLTNYEQYF. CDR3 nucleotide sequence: TGTGCCAGCTCACTGACGAACTACGAGCAGTACTTC.

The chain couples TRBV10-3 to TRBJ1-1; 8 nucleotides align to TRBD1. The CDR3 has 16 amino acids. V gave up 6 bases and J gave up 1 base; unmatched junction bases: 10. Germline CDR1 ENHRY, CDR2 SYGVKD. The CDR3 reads CAISASRTGSNTEAFF. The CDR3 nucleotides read TGTGCCATCAGCGCCTCGCGGACAGGGTCGAACACTGAAGCTTTCTTT.

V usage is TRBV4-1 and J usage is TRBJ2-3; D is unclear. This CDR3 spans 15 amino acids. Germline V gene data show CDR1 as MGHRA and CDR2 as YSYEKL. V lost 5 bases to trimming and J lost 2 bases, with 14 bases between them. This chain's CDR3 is CASSASQVNTDTQYF. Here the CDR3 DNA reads TGCGCCAGCAGCGCGAGCCAAGTGAACACAGATACGCAGTATTTT.

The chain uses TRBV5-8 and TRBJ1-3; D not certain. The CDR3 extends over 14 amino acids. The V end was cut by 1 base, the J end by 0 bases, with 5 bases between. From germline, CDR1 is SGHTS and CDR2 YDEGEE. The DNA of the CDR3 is TGTGCCAGCAGCTTGAGTCTCTCTGGAAACACCATATATTTT. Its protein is CASSLSLSGNTIYF.

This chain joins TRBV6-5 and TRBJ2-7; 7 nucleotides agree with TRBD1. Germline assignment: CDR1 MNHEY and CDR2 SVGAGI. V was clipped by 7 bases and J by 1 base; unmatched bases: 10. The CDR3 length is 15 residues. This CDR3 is CASIGNRDSSYEQYF. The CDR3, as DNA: TGTGCCAGCATTGGAAACCGGGACAGTTCCTACGAGCAGTACTTC.

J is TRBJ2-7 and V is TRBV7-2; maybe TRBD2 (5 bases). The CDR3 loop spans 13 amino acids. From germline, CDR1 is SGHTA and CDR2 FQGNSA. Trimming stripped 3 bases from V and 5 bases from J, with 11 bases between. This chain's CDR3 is CASSLRAAHEQYF. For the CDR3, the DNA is TGTGCCAGCAGCTTGAGGGCAGCCCACGAGCAGTACTTC.

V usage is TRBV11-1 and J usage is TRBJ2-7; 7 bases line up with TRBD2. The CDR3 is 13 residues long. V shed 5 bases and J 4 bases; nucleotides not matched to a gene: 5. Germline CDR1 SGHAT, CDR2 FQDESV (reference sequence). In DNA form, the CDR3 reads TGTGCCAGCAGCCAAGGGAGGGGATACGAGCAGTACTTC. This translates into CASSQGRGYEQYF.

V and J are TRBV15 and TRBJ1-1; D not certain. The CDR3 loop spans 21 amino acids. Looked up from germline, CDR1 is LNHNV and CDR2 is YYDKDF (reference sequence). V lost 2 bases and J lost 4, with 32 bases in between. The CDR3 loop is CATSRSPILYSGRALGTEAFF. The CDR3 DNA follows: TGTGCCACCAGCAGATCCCCCATCCTTTATAGCGGGCGAGCCTTGGGCACTGAAGCTTTCTTT.

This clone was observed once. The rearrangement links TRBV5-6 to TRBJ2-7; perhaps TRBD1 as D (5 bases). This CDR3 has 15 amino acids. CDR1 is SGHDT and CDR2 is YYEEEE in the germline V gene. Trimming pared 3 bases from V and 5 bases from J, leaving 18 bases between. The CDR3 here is CASSSPDSLGNEQYF. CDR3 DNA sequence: TGTGCCAGCAGCTCTCCCGACAGCTTGGGGAACGAGCAGTACTTC.

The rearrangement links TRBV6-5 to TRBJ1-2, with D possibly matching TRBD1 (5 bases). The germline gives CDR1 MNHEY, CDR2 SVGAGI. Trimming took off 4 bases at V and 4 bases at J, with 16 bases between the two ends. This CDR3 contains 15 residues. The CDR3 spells CASSSQQDYFYGYTF. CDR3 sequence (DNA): TGTGCCAGCAGTTCCCAACAGGATTACTTCTATGGCTACACCTTC.